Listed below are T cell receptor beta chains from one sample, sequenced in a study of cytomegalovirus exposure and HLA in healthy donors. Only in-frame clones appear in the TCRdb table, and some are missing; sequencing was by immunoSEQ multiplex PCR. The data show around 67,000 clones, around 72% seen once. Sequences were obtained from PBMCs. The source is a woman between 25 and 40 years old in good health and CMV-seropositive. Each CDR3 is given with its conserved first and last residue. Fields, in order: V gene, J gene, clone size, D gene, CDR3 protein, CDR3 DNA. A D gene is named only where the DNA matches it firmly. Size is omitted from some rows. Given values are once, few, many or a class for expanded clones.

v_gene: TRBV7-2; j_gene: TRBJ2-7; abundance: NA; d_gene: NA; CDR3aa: CASSHIGPYEQYF; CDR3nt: TGTGCCAGCAGCCATATTGGCCCCTACGAGCAGTACTTC
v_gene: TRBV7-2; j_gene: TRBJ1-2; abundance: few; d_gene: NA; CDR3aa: CASSIGLNYGYTF; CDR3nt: TGTGCCAGCAGCATAGGACTTAACTATGGCTACACCTTC
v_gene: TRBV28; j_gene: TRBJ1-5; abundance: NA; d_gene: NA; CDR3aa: CASSLGGGVQPQHF; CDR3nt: TGTGCCAGCAGTTTAGGCGGGGGGGTCCAGCCCCAGCATTTT
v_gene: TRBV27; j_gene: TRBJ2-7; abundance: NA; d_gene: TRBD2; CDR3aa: CASSLIHGRGSHEQYF; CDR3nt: TGTGCCAGCAGTTTAATTCACGGGAGGGGTTCGCACGAGCAGTACTTC
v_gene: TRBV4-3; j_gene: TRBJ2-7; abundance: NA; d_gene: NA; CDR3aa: CASSQDLSRYEQYF; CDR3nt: TGCGCCAGCAGCCAAGATTTGAGTCGGTACGAGCAGTACTTC
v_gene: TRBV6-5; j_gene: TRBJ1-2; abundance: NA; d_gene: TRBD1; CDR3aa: CASRTGGNNYGYTF; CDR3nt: TGTGCCAGCAGGACAGGGGGTAATAACTATGGCTACACCTTC
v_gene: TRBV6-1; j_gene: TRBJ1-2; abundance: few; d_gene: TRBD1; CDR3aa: CASSEGDRVYGYTF; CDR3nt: TGTGCCAGCAGTGAAGGGGACAGGGTCTATGGCTACACCTTC
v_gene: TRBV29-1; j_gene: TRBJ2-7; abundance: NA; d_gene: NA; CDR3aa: CSVGQGPNYEQYF; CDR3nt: TGCAGCGTTGGCCAGGGCCCCAACTACGAGCAGTACTTC
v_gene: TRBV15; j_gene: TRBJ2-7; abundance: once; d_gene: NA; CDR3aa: CATSRGAGRSYEQYF; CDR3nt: TGTGCCACCAGCAGAGGTGCAGGTCGTAGCTACGAGCAGTACTTC
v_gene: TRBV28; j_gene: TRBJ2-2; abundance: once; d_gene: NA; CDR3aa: CASSPSRDITGELFF; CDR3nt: TGTGCCAGCAGTCCATCCAGAGACATAACCGGGGAGCTGTTTTTT
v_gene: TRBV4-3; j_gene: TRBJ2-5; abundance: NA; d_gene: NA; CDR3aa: CASSQEYGKETQYF; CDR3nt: TGCGCCAGCAGCCAAGAGTACGGGAAAGAGACCCAGTACTTC
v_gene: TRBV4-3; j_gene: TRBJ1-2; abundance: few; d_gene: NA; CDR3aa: CASSQEGGMGNGYTF; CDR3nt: TGCGCCAGCAGCCAAGAAGGGGGAATGGGCAATGGCTACACCTTC
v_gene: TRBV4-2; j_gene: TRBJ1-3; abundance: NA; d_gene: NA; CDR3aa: CASSQDLRGSGNTIYF; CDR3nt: TGTGCCAGCAGCCAAGATCTAAGAGGGTCTGGAAACACCATATATTTT
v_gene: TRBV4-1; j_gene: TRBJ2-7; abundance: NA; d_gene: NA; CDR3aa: CASSPREAGWNEQYF; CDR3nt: TGCGCCAGCAGCCCCAGGGAGGCCGGGTGGAACGAGCAGTACTTC
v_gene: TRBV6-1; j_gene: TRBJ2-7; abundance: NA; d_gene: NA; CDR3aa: CASSEGRAGQYF; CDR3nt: TGTGCCAGCAGTGAAGGGAGGGCAGGGCAGTACTTC
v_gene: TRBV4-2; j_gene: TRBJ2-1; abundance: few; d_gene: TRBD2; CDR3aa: CASSQDRTSGLYNEQFF; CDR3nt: TGTGCCAGCAGCCAGGATAGGACTAGCGGGTTATACAATGAGCAGTTCTTC
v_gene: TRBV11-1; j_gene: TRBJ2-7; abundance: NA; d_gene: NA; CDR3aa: CASSSPTHSYEQYF; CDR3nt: TGTGCCAGCAGCTCCCCGACTCATTCCTACGAGCAGTACTTC
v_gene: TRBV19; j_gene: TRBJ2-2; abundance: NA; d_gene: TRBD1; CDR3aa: CASRGRTGTNTGELFF; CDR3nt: TGTGCCAGTAGAGGGAGGACAGGGACGAACACCGGGGAGCTGTTTTTT
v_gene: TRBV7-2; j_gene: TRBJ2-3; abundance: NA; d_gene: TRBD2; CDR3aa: CASSGSGAGADTQYF; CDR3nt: TGTGCCAGCAGCGGCAGTGGCGCGGGAGCAGATACGCAGTATTTT
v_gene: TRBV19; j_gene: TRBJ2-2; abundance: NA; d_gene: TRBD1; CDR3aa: CASSKRTGSTRLNTGELFF; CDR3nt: TGTGCCAGTAGTAAAAGGACAGGGTCTACCCGTTTGAACACCGGGGAGCTGTTTTTT
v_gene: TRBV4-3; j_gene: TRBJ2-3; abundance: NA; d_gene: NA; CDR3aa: CASSQDRGTTQYF; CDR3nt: TGCGCCAGCAGCCAAGATAGGGGGACGACGCAGTATTTT
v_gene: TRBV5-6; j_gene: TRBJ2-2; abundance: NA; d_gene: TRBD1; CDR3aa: CASSLTDRATGELFF; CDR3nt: TGTGCCAGCAGCTTGACGGACAGGGCTACCGGGGAGCTGTTTTTT
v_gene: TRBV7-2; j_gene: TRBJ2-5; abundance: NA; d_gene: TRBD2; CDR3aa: CASSSGTSEKTQYF; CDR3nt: TGTGCCAGCAGCTCGGGGACTAGCGAGAAGACCCAGTACTTC
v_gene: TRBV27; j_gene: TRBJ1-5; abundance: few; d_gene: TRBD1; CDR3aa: CATRTGFNQPQHF; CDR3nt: TGCGCCACCCGGACAGGGTTCAATCAGCCCCAGCATTTT
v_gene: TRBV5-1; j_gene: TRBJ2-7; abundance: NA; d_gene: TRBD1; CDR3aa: CASRAGTGAYEQYF; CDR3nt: TGCGCCAGCAGGGCCGGGACAGGGGCCTACGAGCAGTACTTC
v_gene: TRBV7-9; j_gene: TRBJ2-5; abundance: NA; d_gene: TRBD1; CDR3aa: CASSPIGQDQETQYF; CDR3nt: TGTGCCAGCAGCCCGATCGGACAGGACCAAGAGACCCAGTACTTC
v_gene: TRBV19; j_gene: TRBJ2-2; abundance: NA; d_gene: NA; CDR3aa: CASTLGGPGELFF; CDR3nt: TGTGCCAGTACCTTGGGGGGGCCCGGGGAGCTGTTTTTT
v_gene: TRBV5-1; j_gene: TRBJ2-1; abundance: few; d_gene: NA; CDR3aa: CASSTGDFYNEQFF; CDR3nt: TGCGCCAGCAGCACGGGGGATTTCTACAATGAGCAGTTCTTC
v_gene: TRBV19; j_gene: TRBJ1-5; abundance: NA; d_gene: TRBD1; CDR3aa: CASGTGDNQPQHF; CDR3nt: TGTGCCAGTGGGACAGGGGATAATCAGCCCCAGCATTTT
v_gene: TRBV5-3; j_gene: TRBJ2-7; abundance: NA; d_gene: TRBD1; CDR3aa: CARSDGAPGTAVSWYEQYF; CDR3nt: TGTGCCAGAAGCGATGGCGCCCCTGGGACAGCCGTGTCTTGGTACGAGCAGTACTTC
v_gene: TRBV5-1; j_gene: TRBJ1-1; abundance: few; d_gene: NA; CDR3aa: CLRASKGWINEAFF; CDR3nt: TGCCTACGCGCCAGCAAGGGGTGGATTAATGAAGCTTTCTTT
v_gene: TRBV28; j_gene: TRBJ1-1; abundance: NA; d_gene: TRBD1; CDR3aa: CASRPGTGWILGAFF; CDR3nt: TGTGCCAGCAGACCCGGGACAGGATGGATATTAGGAGCTTTCTTT
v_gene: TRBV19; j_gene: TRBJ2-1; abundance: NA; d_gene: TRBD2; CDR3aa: CASSPLAGVGNEQFF; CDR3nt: TGTGCCAGTAGTCCACTAGCGGGAGTTGGCAATGAGCAGTTCTTC
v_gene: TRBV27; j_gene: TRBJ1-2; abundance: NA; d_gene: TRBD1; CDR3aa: CASSRNRGAGGYGYTF; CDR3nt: TGTGCCAGCAGTCGAAATCGGGGAGCAGGGGGCTATGGCTACACCTTC
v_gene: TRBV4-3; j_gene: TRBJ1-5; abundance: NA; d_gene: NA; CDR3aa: CASSQDLEAGNQPQHF; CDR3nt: TGCGCCAGCAGCCAAGATTTGGAGGCGGGCAATCAGCCCCAGCATTTT
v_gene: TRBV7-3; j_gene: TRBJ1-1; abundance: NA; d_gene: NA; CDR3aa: CASSLRGLNTEAFF; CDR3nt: TGTGCCAGCAGCCTTAGGGGGTTGAACACTGAAGCTTTCTTT
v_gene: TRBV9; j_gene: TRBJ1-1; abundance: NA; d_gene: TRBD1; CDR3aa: CASSEGTGRNTEAFF; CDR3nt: TGTGCCAGCAGCGAGGGGACAGGGAGGAACACTGAAGCTTTCTTT
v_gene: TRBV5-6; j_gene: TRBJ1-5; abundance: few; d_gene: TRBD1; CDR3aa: CASSLAGTGHQPQHF; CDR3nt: TGTGCCAGCAGCTTGGCCGGGACAGGGCATCAGCCCCAGCATTTT
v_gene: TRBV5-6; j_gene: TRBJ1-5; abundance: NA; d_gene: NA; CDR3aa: CASSLGPSGGQPQHF; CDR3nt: TGTGCCAGCAGCTTGGGCCCCTCAGGAGGTCAGCCCCAGCATTTT
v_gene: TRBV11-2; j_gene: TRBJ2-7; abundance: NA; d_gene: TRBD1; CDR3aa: CASSPIKRDRGLRGYEQYF; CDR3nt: TGTGCCAGCAGCCCTATTAAGCGGGACAGGGGTCTTCGAGGCTACGAGCAGTACTTC
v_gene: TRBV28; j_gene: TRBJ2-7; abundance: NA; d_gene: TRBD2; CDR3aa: CASSYFLAGGGEQYF; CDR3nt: TGTGCCAGCAGTTACTTTCTAGCGGGAGGGGGAGAGCAGTACTTC
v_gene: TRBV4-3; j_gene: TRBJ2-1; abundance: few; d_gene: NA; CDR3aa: CASSQGGNPRNEQFF; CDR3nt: TGCGCCAGCAGCCAAGGCGGAAATCCTAGGAATGAGCAGTTCTTC
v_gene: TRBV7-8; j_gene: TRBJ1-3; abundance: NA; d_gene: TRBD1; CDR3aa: CASSFTPQGIGNTIYF; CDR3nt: TGTGCCAGCAGCTTCACGCCACAGGGGATCGGAAACACCATATATTTT